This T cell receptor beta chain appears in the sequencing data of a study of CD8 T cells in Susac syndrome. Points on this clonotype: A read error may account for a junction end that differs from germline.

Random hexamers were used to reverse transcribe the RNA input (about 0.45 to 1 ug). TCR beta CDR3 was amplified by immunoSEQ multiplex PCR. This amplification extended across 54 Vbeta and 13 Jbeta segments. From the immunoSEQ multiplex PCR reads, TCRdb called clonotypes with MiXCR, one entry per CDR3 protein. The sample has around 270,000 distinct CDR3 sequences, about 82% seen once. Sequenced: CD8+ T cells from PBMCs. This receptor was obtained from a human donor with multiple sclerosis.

CDR3: CAGSPGSDTQYF. CDR3 bases: TGTGCCGGCAGCCCCGGGTCAGATACGCAGTATTTT. The chain links TRBV28 to TRBJ2-3, with D unclear. CDR1 and CDR2 from the germline V gene are MDHEN and SYDVKM. The CDR3 covers 12 residues.